Only one count was recorded for the clone carrying this T cell receptor beta chain. The antigen is unknown. Vbeta (60) and Jbeta (13) primers were used in the PCR. In the study's own analysis: Among the unique TCR beta chains that a later analysis counted, about 86 million in all, some 10 million were shared. Sequenced by immunoSEQ multiplex PCR; TCRdb stores in-frame clones only, minus some. V and J calls and clone size are given by that table; D and trimming were obtained from the DNA. The sample lists over 150,000 clones, around four fifths occurring once. This CDR3 comprises 15 residues. CDR1 is LGHNA and CDR2 is YSLEER in the germline V gene. The V gene end was trimmed by 1 base and the J gene end by 7 bases; junction bases not matched to a gene: 7. This sample is drawn from a study of cytomegalovirus exposure and HLA in healthy donors. Study conclusions and caveats: A later analysis found most CMV-associated TCR beta chains apparently HLA-restricted. Three chains tied to CMV proved CMV antigen-specific in vitro.

Sequences were obtained from PBMCs. The sequence came from a woman aged 45-60 years in good health and CMV-seronegative. The rearrangement joins TRBV4-3 to TRBJ2-1, with 7 bases identical to TRBD1. The CDR3 DNA reads TGCGCCAGCAGCCAAGGGACAGGTCGTGAGAATGAGCAGTTCTTC. Encoded protein: CASSQGTGRENEQFF.